The 18 T cell receptor beta chains given below trace back to one sample, sequenced in a study of early T cells in non-severe SARS-CoV-2 infection. MiXCR was run by TCRdb on the 5' RACE reads, yielding one entry per CDR3 protein. Of under 75,000 distinct CDR3 sequences in the sample, about 13% were seen once. Sequencing was done on a sample of whole blood. The origin of the receptors is an adult who was a healthcare worker with PCR-confirmed SARS-CoV-2 infection or an uninfected control (not recorded which).

The rearrangement joins TRBV3-1 to TRBJ2-5, with 8 bases aligning to TRBD2. CDR3 length: 17 residues. Germline CDR1 reads LGHDT; CDR2 reads YNNKEL (reference sequence). V gave up 1 base and J gave up 0 bases; unmatched junction bases: 7. The CDR3: CASSQGRPSGYQETQYF. The CDR3 DNA follows: TGTGCCAGCAGCCAAGGAAGGCCTAGCGGGTACCAAGAGACCCAGTACTTC.

In its sample, this clonotype was seen many times. The gene calls are TRBV6-2 or TRBV6-3 and TRBJ1-6; maybe TRBD1 (5 bases). The CDR3 is 16 residues long. Germline V CDR1 and CDR2: MNHEY, SVGEGT. Trimming shortened V by 2 bases and J by 0 bases, and 8 bases separated the two germline ends. The CDR3 sequence: CASSYPGSSYNSPLHF. In DNA, the CDR3 is TGTGCCAGCAGTTACCCAGGGAGCTCCTATAATTCACCCCTCCACTTT.

This clonotype was observed a few times. The V and J genes are TRBV2 and TRBJ2-3; 7 positions match TRBD2. The CDR3 has 12 residues. Germline assignment: CDR1 SNHLY and CDR2 FYNNEI. V was pared by 9 bases and J by 5 bases, with 5 bases of the junction left unmatched. This chain's CDR3 is CAREPGGDTQYF. The CDR3 coding sequence is TGTGCCAGGGAACCGGGGGGAGATACGCAGTATTTT.

This clonotype was recorded at least ten times. The chain joins TRBV20-1 to TRBJ2-7; D ambiguous. The CDR3 loop spans 12 amino acids. V was clipped by 4 bases and J by 4 bases, with 11 bases between them. CDR1 is DFQATT and CDR2 is SNEGSKA in the germline V gene (reference sequence). CDR3 nucleotides: TGCAGTGCTACTCAGGTCAAGTACGAGCAGTACTTC. Translated, it gives CSATQVKYEQYF.

The chain joins TRBV7-2 to TRBJ2-1; TRBD2 matches at 14 bases. This CDR3 spans 15 amino acids. J was trimmed by 8 bases and V by 6 bases; bases with no gene match: 6. Looked up from germline, CDR1 is SGHTA and CDR2 is FQGNSA. Here the CDR3 reads CASRPGLAGAHEQFF. Written as DNA, the CDR3 is TGTGCCAGCAGGCCGGGACTAGCGGGAGCACATGAGCAGTTCTTC.

This clonotype was counted ten times or more. This chain connects TRBV28 to TRBJ2-1; tentatively, D is TRBD2 (5 bases). The CDR3 is 11 residues long. The germline V gene has CDR1 MDHEN and CDR2 SYDVKM. Trimming cost V 8 bases and J 9 bases, with 11 bases left between them. The CDR3, as DNA: TGTGCCAGCGGAAGAGGGAGTGAGCAGTTCTTC. Its protein product is CASGRGSEQFF.

Ten or more counts support this clonotype. The CDR3 loop is CASSLRGGDPLGNEQFF. The CDR3 DNA is TGTGCCAGCAGCCTCCGGGGCGGGGACCCCCTGGGCAATGAGCAGTTCTTC. The chain is built from TRBV7-2 and TRBJ2-1, with D perhaps matching TRBD2 (6 bases). The CDR3 totals 17 residues. Germline values: CDR1 SGHTA, CDR2 FQGNSA. V lost 5 bases to trimming and J lost 6 bases, with 23 bases between them.

This clonotype turned up a few times. The CDR3 spells CASSSLTGMNTEAFF. The CDR3 nucleotides are TGCGCCAGCAGCTCCCTGACAGGGATGAACACTGAAGCTTTCTTT. The chain recombines TRBV5-1 with TRBJ1-1, with 7 nucleotides matching TRBD1. Germline trimming cut 3 bases from V and 0 bases from J; bases unmatched to any gene: 5. The CDR3 covers 15 residues. Germline V gene data show CDR1 as SGHRS and CDR2 as YFSETQ.

This clonotype was detected many times. The chain combines TRBV29-1 with TRBJ2-3, with 14 bases lining up with TRBD2. Germline CDR1 is SQVTM and CDR2 is ANQGSEA. The CDR3 sequence is 15 residues long. V trimming: 5 bases; J trimming: 3 bases; junction bases outside the gene matches: 4. CDR3 sequence reads: CSVTGLAGDTDTQYF. The CDR3 DNA follows: TGCAGCGTTACGGGACTAGCGGGAGATACAGATACGCAGTATTTT.

This clonotype was counted only a few times. The chain is built from TRBV4-1 and TRBJ1-2, with TRBD1 as a possible D gene (5 bases). This CDR3 region has 13 residues. Trimming took 4 bases from V and 8 from J, leaving 14 bases between them. The V gene's germline CDR1 is MGHRA and CDR2 YSYEKL. CDR3: CASSLGGASGYTF. CDR3 DNA: TGCGCCAGCAGCCTCGGTGGGGCTTCCGGCTACACCTTC.

In its sample, this clonotype was seen many times. V is TRBV10-3 and J is TRBJ1-5, with D hard to call. Between the trimmed V and J ends, which lost 4 bases and 3 bases, there was a span of 7 bases. CDR3 length: 13 residues. Per germline, CDR1 ENHRY and CDR2 SYGVKD. The CDR3 loop is CAISGADNQPQHF. The DNA of the CDR3 is TGTGCCATCAGTGGGGCAGACAATCAGCCCCAGCATTTT.

This clonotype was recorded a few times. This chain joins TRBV29-1 and TRBJ1-2; D is possibly TRBD1 (5 bases). Looked up from germline, CDR1 is SQVTM and CDR2 is ANQGSEA. This CDR3 contains 12 residues. Trimming shortened V by 4 bases and J by 4 bases, and 10 bases separated the two germline ends. Here the CDR3 DNA reads TGCAGCGTTGGAGGGGCGGGCTATGGCTACACCTTC. Its translation: CSVGGAGYGYTF.

A remark on this clonotype: A much larger clonotype is one base distant, so this may be a read error. V gene TRBV6-1 combines with J gene TRBJ1-4, with D unresolved. The CDR3 extends over 14 amino acids. CDR1 is MNHNS and CDR2 is SASEGT in the germline V gene. CDR3 sequence (DNA): TGTGCCAGCAGACGCCGACAAACTAATAAAAAACTGTTTTTT. Translated: CASRRRQTNKKLFF.

In its sample, this clonotype was seen many times. J is TRBJ1-2 and V is TRBV5-1; 7 bases are a match to TRBD1. This CDR3 contains 13 residues. Trimming took 4 bases from V and 4 from J; bases not matched to a gene: 4. Germline V CDR1 and CDR2: SGHRS, YFSETQ. This CDR3 reads CASSATGSYGYTF. The DNA of the CDR3 is TGCGCCAGCAGCGCGACAGGGTCCTATGGCTACACCTTC.

A few counts support this clonotype. The rearrangement uses TRBV3-1 and TRBJ2-7; 7 positions match TRBD1. CDR3 length equals 14 residues. Germline loops: CDR1 LGHDT, CDR2 YNNKEL (reference sequence). Here the CDR3 DNA reads TGTGCTACCGGGCGAACAGGGGCGGCCTACGAGCAGTACTTC. It is translated as CATGRTGAAYEQYF.

The genes are TRBV6-6 and TRBJ2-7; 7 bases match TRBD1. The germline V gene has CDR1 MNHNY and CDR2 SVGAGI (reference sequence). This CDR3 spans 12 amino acids. J gave up 2 bases and V 8 bases, and 3 bases lay outside the gene matches. The CDR3 DNA reads TGTGCCAGCTTGGGGACAGCCTACGAGCAGTACTTC. It encodes CASLGTAYEQYF.

This clonotype was seen many times. The chain carries TRBV29-1 and TRBJ2-2; TRBD2 agrees at 11 bases. V gave up 2 bases and J gave up 4 bases; unmatched junction bases: 6. The CDR3 has 16 amino acids. The germline gives CDR1 SQVTM, CDR2 ANQGSEA. The CDR3 sequence is CSVESSSGGITGELFF. The CDR3 region has the DNA TGCAGCGTTGAATCGTCTAGCGGGGGGATCACCGGGGAGCTGTTTTTT.

There are many counts of this clonotype. The CDR3 spells CASSVEVGRRYEQYF. In nucleotides, the CDR3 is TGTGCCAGCAGCGTAGAGGTCGGGAGGAGGTACGAGCAGTACTTC. The chain couples TRBV9 to TRBJ2-7, with 7 positions matching TRBD2. This CDR3 region has 15 residues. Germline V gene data show CDR1 as SGDLS and CDR2 as YYNGEE. J lost 4 bases, V lost 0 bases, and 7 bases had no gene match. The variable domain in full, with the rest retrieved from reference TRBV9 and TRBJ2-7, is DSGVTQTPKHLITATGQRVTLRCSPRSGDLSVYWYQQSLDQGLQFLIQYYNGEERAKGNILERFSAQQFPDLHSELNLSSLELGDSALYFCASSVEVGRRYEQYFGPGTRLTVT.